These T cell receptor beta chains were read from a single sample in a study of T cell repertoires in cytomegalovirus infection. TCRdb reprocessed the reads with MiXCR, giving one entry per CDR3 protein. Of over 300,000 distinct CDR3 sequences in the sample, under 20% were seen once. Sequenced sample: PBMCs. The receptors stem from a human donor in good health (CMV status not recorded). Some clones in this sample may be carry-over from other donors' samples. The CDR3 runs from the conserved cysteine through the conserved F or W. D genes are given only for firm matches. Part of the rows lack a size; the others show once, few, many or a class for expanded clones.

clone size,D gene,V gene,J gene,CDR3 protein,CDR3 DNA
many,TRBD2,TRBV9,TRBJ2-1,CASSVASGGYNEQFF,TGTGCCAGCAGCGTCGCTAGCGGGGGGTACAATGAGCAGTTCTTC
.,.,TRBV4-3,TRBJ2-3,CASSQEGPWDSTDTQYF,TGCGCCAGCAGCCAAGAGGGCCCCTGGGACAGCACAGATACGCAGTATTTT
.,TRBD2,TRBV5-4,TRBJ2-1,CASSPGTGGGAHEQFF,TGTGCCAGCAGCCCCGGGACGGGCGGGGGGGCGCATGAGCAGTTCTTC
few,TRBD1,TRBV11-2,TRBJ1-4,CASSLDRGSVEKLFF,TGTGCCAGCAGCTTGGACAGGGGTTCAGTTGAAAAACTGTTTTTT
.,TRBD1,TRBV7-9,TRBJ2-5,CASSLLGTGLSETQYF,TGTGCCAGCAGCTTACTTGGGACAGGGCTTTCCGAGACCCAGTACTTC
few,TRBD2,TRBV5-1,TRBJ2-1,CASSLSLAGANEQFF,TGCGCCAGCAGCTTGAGTCTAGCGGGGGCCAATGAGCAGTTCTTC
.,.,TRBV27,TRBJ2-1,CASSSSQSSYNEQFF,TGTGCCAGCAGTTCTTCTCAGAGCTCCTACAATGAGCAGTTCTTC
.,TRBD2,TRBV4-2,TRBJ2-2,CASSSQSHSGGHTGELFF,TGTGCCAGCAGCTCCCAATCTCATAGCGGGGGACACACCGGGGAGCTGTTTTTT
few,.,TRBV18,TRBJ2-2,CASSGAQGRNTGELFF,TGTGCCAGCTCCGGGGCCCAGGGTCGGAACACCGGGGAGCTGTTTTTT
.,.,TRBV20-1,TRBJ1-6,CSAGGDSPLHF,TGCAGTGCCGGGGGGGATTCACCCCTCCACTTT
many,TRBD1,TRBV12-3/TRBV12-4,TRBJ2-7,CASSLPSTGGSGEQYF,TGTGCCAGCAGTTTACCCTCGACAGGGGGCTCGGGCGAGCAGTACTTC
few,.,TRBV4-2,TRBJ1-4,CASSQDGEKLFF,TGTGCCAGCAGCCAAGATGGGGAAAAACTGTTTTTT
few,TRBD1,TRBV19,TRBJ1-6,CASSAPGTGGDYNSPLHF,TGTGCCAGTAGTGCGCCCGGGACAGGGGGCGACTATAATTCACCCCTCCACTTT
.,.,TRBV12-3/TRBV12-4,TRBJ2-3,CASSFVRGAIDTQYF,TGTGCCAGCAGTTTCGTCAGGGGCGCAATAGATACGCAGTATTTT
few,.,TRBV28,TRBJ2-7,CASSSTETPSYEQYF,TGTGCCAGCAGTTCCACGGAAACACCGTCCTACGAGCAGTACTTC
many,.,TRBV7-6,TRBJ2-1,CASSTGGFYNEQFF,TGTGCCAGCAGCACCGGAGGGTTTTACAATGAGCAGTTCTTC
.,.,TRBV20-1,TRBJ1-1,CSANVGMNTEAFF,TGCAGTGCTAACGTAGGAATGAACACTGAAGCTTTCTTT
many,TRBD1,TRBV19,TRBJ2-3,CASSSPGTVKDTQYF,TGTGCCAGTAGTTCTCCCGGGACAGTCAAAGATACGCAGTATTTT
few,TRBD1,TRBV4-2,TRBJ1-1,CASSPQVSGQGAFEAFF,TGTGCCAGCAGCCCCCAGGTCTCCGGACAGGGGGCATTCGAAGCTTTCTTT
.,.,TRBV27,TRBJ2-3,CASSSGRGATDTQYF,TGTGCCAGCAGTTCGGGACGGGGGGCCACAGATACGCAGTATTTT
.,.,TRBV20-1,TRBJ2-1,CSARDPRGGEGQFF,TGCAGTGCTAGAGACCCCAGAGGGGGGGAAGGGCAGTTCTTC
many,.,TRBV11-1,TRBJ2-4,CASSFSRRGHSLAKNIQYF,TGTGCCAGCAGCTTCTCCAGACGTGGACATTCGCTAGCCAAAAACATTCAGTACTTC
.,TRBD1,TRBV18,TRBJ1-5,CASSRPGTGGYQPQHF,TGTGCCAGCTCACGACCCGGGACAGGGGGCTATCAGCCCCAGCATTTT
few,TRBD1,TRBV5-1,TRBJ1-5,CASSPTGINQPQHF,TGCGCCAGCAGCCCGACAGGGATCAATCAGCCCCAGCATTTT
many,.,TRBV6-6,TRBJ2-7,CASSYPQGGVQYF,TGTGCCAGCAGTTACCCGCAGGGAGGCGTACAGTACTTC
.,.,TRBV12-3/TRBV12-4,TRBJ1-1,CASILTRGSTEAFF,TGTGCCAGCATCCTTACTAGGGGTAGCACTGAAGCTTTCTTT
many,.,TRBV7-2,TRBJ1-6,CASSLGRQALYNSPLHF,TGTGCCAGCAGCTTGGGCCGACAGGCCCTCTATAATTCACCCCTCCACTTT
many,TRBD1,TRBV20-1,TRBJ1-6,CSASIGDRVNSPLHF,TGCAGTGCTAGTATCGGCGACAGGGTAAATTCACCCCTCCACTTT
.,.,TRBV5-1,TRBJ2-5,CASSLGADVFGEETQYF,TGCGCCAGCAGCTTGGGTGCGGATGTTTTTGGGGAAGAGACCCAGTACTTC
once,.,TRBV24-1,TRBJ1-2,CATSSDSHYGYTF,TGTGCCACCAGTTCAGACAGCCACTATGGCTACACCTTC
.,.,TRBV11-2,TRBJ2-7,CASSLDRSGHQEF,TGTGCCAGCAGCTTAGATCGGTCGGGACACCAAGAGTTC
few,.,TRBV13,TRBJ1-1,CASRPFWELNTEAFF,TGTGCCAGCAGGCCTTTTTGGGAGTTGAACACTGAAGCTTTCTTT
.,.,TRBV6-6,TRBJ2-3,CASSYAGAPPDTQYF,TGTGCCAGCAGTTACGCGGGGGCCCCCCCAGATACGCAGTATTTT
.,TRBD1,TRBV5-6,TRBJ2-7,CASSLVGDRASSNFNEQYF,TGTGCCAGCAGCTTGGTGGGGGACAGGGCGAGTTCGAATTTCAACGAGCAGTACTTC
many,.,TRBV7-2,TRBJ1-6,CASRGGSHNSPLHF,TGTGCCAGCCGTGGGGGCAGCCATAATTCACCCCTCCACTTT
many,.,TRBV5-6,TRBJ2-1,CASSSGYRNEQFF,TGTGCCAGCAGCTCGGGGTACCGGAATGAGCAGTTCTTC
many,TRBD2,TRBV7-2,TRBJ2-3,CASSPRSTSGARRSTDTQYF,TGTGCCAGCAGCCCTCGGTCGACTAGCGGGGCAAGACGTTCCACAGATACGCAGTATTTT
.,.,TRBV7-2,TRBJ1-1,CASSLVRVAGTNTEAFF,TGTGCCAGCAGCTTAGTCCGGGTGGCAGGGACGAACACTGAAGCTTTCTTT
.,.,TRBV9,TRBJ2-3,CASSVEAASTDTQYF,TGTGCCAGCAGCGTAGAGGCGGCTAGCACAGATACGCAGTATTTT
many,.,TRBV7-2,TRBJ2-3,CASSLGEFDTQYF,TGTGCCAGCAGCTTGGGAGAGTTTGATACGCAGTATTTT
.,.,TRBV20-1,TRBJ1-1,CSASRTEVRTEAFF,TGCAGTGCTAGTAGGACGGAGGTGAGAACTGAAGCTTTCTTT
.,TRBD2,TRBV10-3,TRBJ2-1,CAISLAGSNNEQFF,TGTGCCATCAGTCTAGCGGGGAGTAACAATGAGCAGTTCTTC
many,.,TRBV12-3/TRBV12-4,TRBJ2-1,CASSPPNSYNEQFF,TGTGCCAGCAGTCCCCCCAACAGCTACAATGAGCAGTTCTTC
many,.,TRBV7-8,TRBJ1-1,CASSLKQGFGTEAFF,TGTGCCAGCAGCCTCAAACAGGGATTTGGCACTGAAGCTTTCTTT
few,.,TRBV5-1,TRBJ1-1,CASSLSRWRNTEAFF,TGCGCCAGCAGCTTATCTAGGTGGAGAAACACTGAAGCTTTCTTT
.,.,TRBV11-2,TRBJ2-7,CASSSLGIGNYEQYF,TGTGCCAGCAGCTCTCTGGGTATCGGGAACTACGAGCAGTACTTC
.,TRBD1,TRBV15,TRBJ2-7,CATSRDNRGLYEQYF,TGTGCCACCAGCAGAGATAACAGGGGGCTTTACGAGCAGTACTTC
few,.,TRBV11-2,TRBJ2-7,CASSLDHRYSYEQYF,TGTGCCAGCAGCTTAGATCACCGTTACTCCTACGAGCAGTACTTC
.,.,TRBV6-6,TRBJ1-1,CASNHEGRTEAFF,TGTGCCAGCAATCACGAGGGGCGAACTGAAGCTTTCTTT
.,TRBD1,TRBV18,TRBJ1-1,CASSILRDRVGTEAFF,TGTGCCAGCTCAATACTCCGGGACAGGGTTGGGACTGAAGCTTTCTTT
many,.,TRBV20-1,TRBJ1-6,CSASRGGTLLQTYNSPLHF,TGCAGTGCTAGCCGGGGCGGGACACTATTACAGACCTATAATTCACCCCTCCACTTT
.,TRBD2,TRBV11-1,TRBJ2-1,CASSPAGLALFEQFF,TGTGCCAGCAGCCCCGCCGGACTAGCCCTCTTCGAGCAGTTCTTC
many,TRBD1,TRBV7-8,TRBJ1-6,CASSSGQNNSPLHF,TGTGCCAGCAGCTCGGGACAGAACAATTCACCCCTCCACTTT
many,TRBD1,TRBV28,TRBJ2-7,CASRSQGASYEQYF,TGTGCCAGCAGATCACAGGGGGCCTCCTACGAGCAGTACTTC